The rows below give T cell receptor beta chains drawn from one sample of a study of blood T cell repertoires in COVID-19. Generated by immunoSEQ multiplex PCR, the TCRdb table keeps only in-frame clones and is missing some. The sample yields fewer than 60,000 clones, more than 90% seen once. Source material: peripheral blood. The receptors derive from a human donor in a cohort sampled during active COVID-19. CDR3s include the opening cysteine and the closing phenylalanine or tryptophan. Each record gives: J gene, V gene, D gene, clone size, CDR3 DNA, CDR3 protein. The D gene is left open where the match is weak. Rows give clone size only sometimes, using once, few, many, or a class for an expanded clone.

TRBJ2-7 TRBV5-1 . . TGCGCCAGCAGCTTGGCGGACAGCTCCTACGAGCAGTACTTC CASSLADSSYEQYF
TRBJ2-7 TRBV30 . . TGTGCCTGGAGTAGGGACACCGCCTACGAGCAGTACTTC CAWSRDTAYEQYF
TRBJ1-1 TRBV5-6 TRBD1 . TGTGCCAGCAGCTTGGCCTTATCAGGGGGCACTGAAGCTTTCTTT CASSLALSGGTEAFF
TRBJ1-6 TRBV27 . . TGTGCCAGCAGTTTCCCCGGGACTCAGGGTCCCCTCCACTTT CASSFPGTQGPLHF
TRBJ2-3 TRBV7-2 TRBD1 . TGTGCCAGCAGCTACCCGAGGGACAGTTCCACAGATACGCAGTATTTT CASSYPRDSSTDTQYF
TRBJ2-3 TRBV6-5 . . TGTGCCAGCAGAAAAATTCGGGGTACGCAGTATTTT CASRKIRGTQYF
TRBJ1-5 TRBV10-3 . . TGTGCCATCAGTGAGGTCTTAGGCAATCAGCCCCAGCATTTT CAISEVLGNQPQHF
TRBJ2-7 TRBV5-4 TRBD2 . TGTGCCAGCTCCCCCCGGGCTAGCGGTAATTACGAGCAGTACTTC CASSPRASGNYEQYF
TRBJ1-1 TRBV24-1 . . TGTGCCACCAGTGCGGGAAACACTGAAGCTTTCTTT CATSAGNTEAFF
TRBJ2-7 TRBV19 . . TGTGCCAGTAGTATAGCGCAGGGGACCTACGAGCAGTACTTC CASSIAQGTYEQYF
TRBJ1-2 TRBV18 . . TGTGCCAGCTCACCTAGACGGGAATATGGCTACACCTTC CASSPRREYGYTF
TRBJ2-1 TRBV4-1 . . TGCGCCAGCAGCCAAGATTCTCAGGGGAGCTCCTACAATGAGCAGTTCTTC CASSQDSQGSSYNEQFF
TRBJ1-4 TRBV6-5 . . TGTGCCAGCAGTCGTGGAGGGTCAACTAATGAAAAACTGTTTTTT CASSRGGSTNEKLFF
TRBJ2-7 TRBV11-2 . . TGTGCCAGCAGACGGGCGGGGCAGAAACTTAGCTACGAGCAGTACTTC CASRRAGQKLSYEQYF
TRBJ1-6 TRBV6-1 . . TGTGCCAGCAGTGAAGGAGCCTCGGGGTATAATTCACCCCTCCACTTT CASSEGASGYNSPLHF
TRBJ2-7 TRBV11-2 TRBD1 once TGTGCCAGCAGCCAGGGACAGGGGACGGCCTACGAGCAGTACTTC CASSQGQGTAYEQYF
TRBJ1-1 TRBV6-1 TRBD1 . TGTGCCAGCAGCGAAACCGGGACAGGGGTCTTGAACACTGAAGCTTTCTTT CASSETGTGVLNTEAFF
TRBJ2-1 TRBV6-5 TRBD2 . TGTGCCAGCACGGAATTAGCGGGTAATGAGCAGTTCTTC CASTELAGNEQFF
TRBJ2-7 TRBV5-6 . . TGTGCCAGCAGCTTGGAGCGGTTCTACGAGCAGTACTTC CASSLERFYEQYF
TRBJ2-7 TRBV7-9 TRBD2 once TGTGCCAGCAGCCTCCGAGGCGGCGGGAGGGCCTACGAGCAGTACTTC CASSLRGGGRAYEQYF
TRBJ1-1 TRBV6-2/TRBV6-3 TRBD1 once TGTGCCAGCACCCCGGCCCGGGACAGGGGGCCTGCTTTCTTT CASTPARDRGPAFF
TRBJ2-7 TRBV29-1 TRBD2 . TGCAGCGTTGAAGGGCGGGGGGGATTCTACGAGCAGTACTTC CSVEGRGGFYEQYF
TRBJ2-7 TRBV28 TRBD1 . TGTGCCAGCAGTCGGACAGGTGCGACCTACGAGCAGTACTTC CASSRTGATYEQYF
TRBJ2-7 TRBV9 TRBD2 . TGTGCCAGCAGCGCCTCTCTAGCGGGGGATACCTACGAGCAGTACTTC CASSASLAGDTYEQYF
TRBJ2-7 TRBV7-8 TRBD1 . TGTGCCAGCAGCTTAAAGACAGGGGGCTTTTACTCCTACGAGCAGTACTTC CASSLKTGGFYSYEQYF
TRBJ1-2 TRBV7-9 . . TGTGCCAGCAGCCTCGGCGGAGGATTCTATGGCTACACCTTC CASSLGGGFYGYTF
TRBJ1-3 TRBV10-3 . . TGTGCCACCGGGCCCGGGACAAGATCTGGAAACACCATATATTTT CATGPGTRSGNTIYF
TRBJ2-7 TRBV25-1 TRBD2 few TGTGCCAGCAGTGAAAGACTAGCGGGAGGATCCGAGCAGTACTTC CASSERLAGGSEQYF
TRBJ2-2 TRBV25-1 TRBD1 . TGTGCCAGCAGTGACCGGGACAGGGGGCTCACCGGGGAGCTGTTTTTT CASSDRDRGLTGELFF
TRBJ2-7 TRBV9 . . TGTGCCAGCAGCGTAGCTCGAGGAGACGAGCAGTACTTC CASSVARGDEQYF
TRBJ2-2 TRBV5-1 . few TGCGCCAGCATGAGGGAGGCCGGGGAGCTGTTTTTT CASMREAGELFF
TRBJ2-7 TRBV2 TRBD1 . TGTGCCAGCTCGGGACAGAGCCACTACGAGCAGTACTTC CASSGQSHYEQYF
TRBJ2-3 TRBV6-2/TRBV6-3 TRBD2 . TGTGCCAGCAGTTTCAGACTAGCAGGTTCAAGCACAGATACGCAGTATTTT CASSFRLAGSSTDTQYF
TRBJ1-2 TRBV28 . once TGTGCCAGCAGTTTAACACAGAACTATGGCTACACCTTC CASSLTQNYGYTF
TRBJ2-7 TRBV7-9 TRBD2 . TGTGCCAGCAGCCACCCGGGCCGGGAGGGCGAGCAGTACTTC CASSHPGREGEQYF
TRBJ1-5 TRBV2 . . TGTGCCAGCAGTGAAGGGACTTCCACCATCGCCCGGCATTTT CASSEGTSTIARHF
TRBJ2-5 TRBV4-1 TRBD2 . TGCGCCAGCAGCCAAGATTTTCGGCCACTAGCGGGAACAGAGACCCAGTACTTC CASSQDFRPLAGTETQYF
TRBJ1-3 TRBV6-5 TRBD1 . TGTGCCAGCTTTCCGACAGGGTACAACACCATATATTTT CASFPTGYNTIYF
TRBJ2-3 TRBV3-1/TRBV3-2 . . TGTGCCAGCAGCCAAGAAGGGGCAGATACGCAGTATTTT CASSQEGADTQYF
TRBJ2-1 TRBV19 . . TGTGCCAGTAGTATGGGTCCGGGGAATGAGCAGTTCTTC CASSMGPGNEQFF
TRBJ2-5 TRBV7-9 TRBD2 . TGTGCCAGCAGGACCGGGACTAGCGTACACCAAGAGACCCAGTACTTC CASRTGTSVHQETQYF
TRBJ2-7 TRBV3-1/TRBV3-2 . . TGTGCCAGCAGCCAAGAAGAGACTTCGAGGGAGCAGTACTTC CASSQEETSREQYF
TRBJ2-7 TRBV6-5 . . TGTGCCAGCAGCCCGACTAGACGTCACGAGCAGTACTTC CASSPTRRHEQYF
TRBJ2-7 TRBV3-1/TRBV3-2 TRBD2 . TGTGCCAGCAGCCACGGGGGACTAGTAGTCTACGAGCAGTACTTC CASSHGGLVVYEQYF
TRBJ2-7 TRBV19 . . TGTGCCAGTAGCCGGGACACCCTCTACGAGCAGTACTTC CASSRDTLYEQYF
TRBJ2-2 TRBV9 TRBD2 . TGTGCCAGCAGCGAGGGGACTAGCGGGAGTTACACCGGGGAGCTGTTTTTT CASSEGTSGSYTGELFF
TRBJ1-1 TRBV6-5 TRBD1 . TGTGCCAGCAGGAGGACAGGGACTGAAGCTTTCTTT CASRRTGTEAFF
TRBJ1-5 TRBV6-5 . . TGTGCCAGCAGGACAGACCGGAATCAGCCCCAGCATTTT CASRTDRNQPQHF
TRBJ2-2 TRBV19 TRBD2 . TGTGCCAGTAGTATAGCGGGGGGGGGCGCCGGGGAGCTGTTTTTT CASSIAGGGAGELFF